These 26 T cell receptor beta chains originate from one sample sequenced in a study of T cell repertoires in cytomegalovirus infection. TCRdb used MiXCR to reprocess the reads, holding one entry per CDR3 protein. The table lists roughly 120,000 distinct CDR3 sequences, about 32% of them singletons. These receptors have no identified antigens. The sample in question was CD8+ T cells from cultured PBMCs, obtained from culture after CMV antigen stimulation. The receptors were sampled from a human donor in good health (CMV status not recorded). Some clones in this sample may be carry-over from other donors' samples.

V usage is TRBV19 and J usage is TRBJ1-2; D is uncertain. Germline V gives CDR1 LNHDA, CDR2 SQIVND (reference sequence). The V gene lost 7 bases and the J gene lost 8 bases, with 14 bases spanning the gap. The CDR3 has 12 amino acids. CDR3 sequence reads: CASTAQGRGYTF. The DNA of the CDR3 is TGTGCCAGTACCGCACAAGGACGCGGCTACACCTTC. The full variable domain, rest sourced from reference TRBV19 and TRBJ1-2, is DGGITQSPKYLFRKEGQNVTLSCEQNLNHDAMYWYRQDPGQGLRLIYYSQIVNDFQKGDIAEGYSVSREKKESFPLTVTSAQKNPTAFYLCASTAQGRGYTFGSGTRLTVV.

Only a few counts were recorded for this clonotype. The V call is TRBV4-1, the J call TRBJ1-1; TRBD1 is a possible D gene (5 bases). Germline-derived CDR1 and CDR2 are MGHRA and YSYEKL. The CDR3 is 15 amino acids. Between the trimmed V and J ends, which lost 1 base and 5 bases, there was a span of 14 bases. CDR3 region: CASSQVGGGWTEAFF. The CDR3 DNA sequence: TGCGCCAGCAGCCAAGTCGGGGGGGGATGGACTGAAGCTTTCTTT.

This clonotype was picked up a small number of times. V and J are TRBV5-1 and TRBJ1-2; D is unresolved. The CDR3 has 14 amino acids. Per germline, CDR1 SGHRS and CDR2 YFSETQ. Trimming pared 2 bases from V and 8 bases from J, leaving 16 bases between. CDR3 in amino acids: CASSFPDLSIGYTF. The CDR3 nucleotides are TGCGCCAGCAGCTTCCCAGACCTCTCTATCGGCTACACCTTC.

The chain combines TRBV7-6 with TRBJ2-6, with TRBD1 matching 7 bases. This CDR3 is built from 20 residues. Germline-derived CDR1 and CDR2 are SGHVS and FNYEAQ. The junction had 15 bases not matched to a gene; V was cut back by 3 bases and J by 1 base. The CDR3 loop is CASSFSSGQAPYSGANVLTF. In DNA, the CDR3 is TGTGCCAGCAGCTTCAGTTCCGGACAGGCTCCTTATTCTGGGGCCAACGTCCTGACTTTC.

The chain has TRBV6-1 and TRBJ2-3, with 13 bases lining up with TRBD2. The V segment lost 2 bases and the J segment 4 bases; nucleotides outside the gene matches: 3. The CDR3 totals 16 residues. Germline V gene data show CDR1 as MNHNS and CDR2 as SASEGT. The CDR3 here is CASSEWTSGGADTQYF. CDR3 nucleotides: TGTGCCAGCAGTGAATGGACTAGCGGGGGCGCAGATACGCAGTATTTT.

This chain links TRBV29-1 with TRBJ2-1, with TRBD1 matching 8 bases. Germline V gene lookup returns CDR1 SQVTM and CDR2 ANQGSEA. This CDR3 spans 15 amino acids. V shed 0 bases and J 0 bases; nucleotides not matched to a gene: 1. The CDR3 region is CSVEDTGGSYNEQFF. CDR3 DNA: TGCAGCGTTGAAGATACAGGGGGCTCCTACAATGAGCAGTTCTTC.

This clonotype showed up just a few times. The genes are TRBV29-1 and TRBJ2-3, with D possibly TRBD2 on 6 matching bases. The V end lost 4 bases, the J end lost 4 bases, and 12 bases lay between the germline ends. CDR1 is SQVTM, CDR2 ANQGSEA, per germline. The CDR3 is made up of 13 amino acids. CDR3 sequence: CSVVRGVPDTQYF. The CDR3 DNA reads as TGCAGCGTTGTCCGCGGGGTCCCAGATACGCAGTATTTT.

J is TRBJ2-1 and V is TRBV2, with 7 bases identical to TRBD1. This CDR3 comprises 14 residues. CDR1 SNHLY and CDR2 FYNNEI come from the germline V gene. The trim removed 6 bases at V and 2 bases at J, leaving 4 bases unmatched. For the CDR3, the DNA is TGTGCCAGCAGCGGACAGGTCCCCTACAATGAGCAGTTCTTC. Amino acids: CASSGQVPYNEQFF. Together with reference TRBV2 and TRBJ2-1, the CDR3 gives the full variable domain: EPEVTQTPSHQVTQMGQEVILRCVPISNHLYFYWYRQILGQKVEFLVSFYNNEISEKSEIFDDQFSVERPDGSNFTLKIRSTKLEDSAMYFCASSGQVPYNEQFFGPGTRLTVL.

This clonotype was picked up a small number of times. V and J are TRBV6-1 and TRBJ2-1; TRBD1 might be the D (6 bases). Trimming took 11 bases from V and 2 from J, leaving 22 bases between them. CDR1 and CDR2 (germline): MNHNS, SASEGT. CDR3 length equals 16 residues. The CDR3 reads CAPEGQYKTPYNEQFF. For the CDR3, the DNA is TGTGCCCCTGAAGGACAGTACAAGACCCCCTACAATGAGCAGTTCTTC.

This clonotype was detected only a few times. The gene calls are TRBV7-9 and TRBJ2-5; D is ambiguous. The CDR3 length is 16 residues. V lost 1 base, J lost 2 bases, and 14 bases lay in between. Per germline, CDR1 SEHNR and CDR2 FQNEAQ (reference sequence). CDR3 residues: CASSLDRLSPQETQYF. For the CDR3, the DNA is TGTGCCAGCAGCTTAGACCGCTTATCTCCTCAAGAGACCCAGTACTTC.

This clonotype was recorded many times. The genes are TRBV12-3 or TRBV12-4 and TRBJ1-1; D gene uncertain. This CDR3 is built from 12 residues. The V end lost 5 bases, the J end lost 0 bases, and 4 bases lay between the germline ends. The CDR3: CASSLVNTEAFF. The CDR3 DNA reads TGTGCCAGCAGTCTGGTGAACACTGAAGCTTTCTTT.

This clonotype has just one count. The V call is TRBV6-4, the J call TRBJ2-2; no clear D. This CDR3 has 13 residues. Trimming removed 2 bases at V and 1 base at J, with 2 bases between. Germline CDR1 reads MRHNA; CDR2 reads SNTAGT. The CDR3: CASSDRNTGELFF. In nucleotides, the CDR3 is TGTGCCAGCAGTGACCGGAACACCGGGGAGCTGTTTTTT.

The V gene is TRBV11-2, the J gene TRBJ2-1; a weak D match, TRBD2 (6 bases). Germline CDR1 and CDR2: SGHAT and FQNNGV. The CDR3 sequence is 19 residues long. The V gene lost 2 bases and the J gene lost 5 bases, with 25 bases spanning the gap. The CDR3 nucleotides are TGTGCCAGCAGCTTATTTTCCCCCAAACTCGCGGGGCCAGACAATGAGCAGTTCTTC. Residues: CASSLFSPKLAGPDNEQFF.

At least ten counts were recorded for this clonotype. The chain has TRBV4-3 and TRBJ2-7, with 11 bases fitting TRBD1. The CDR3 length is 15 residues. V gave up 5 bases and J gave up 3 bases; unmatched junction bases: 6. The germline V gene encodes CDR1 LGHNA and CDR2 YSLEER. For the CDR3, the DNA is TGCGCCAGCAGCGGATGGACAGGGGGCGACTACGAGCAGTACTTC. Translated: CASSGWTGGDYEQYF.

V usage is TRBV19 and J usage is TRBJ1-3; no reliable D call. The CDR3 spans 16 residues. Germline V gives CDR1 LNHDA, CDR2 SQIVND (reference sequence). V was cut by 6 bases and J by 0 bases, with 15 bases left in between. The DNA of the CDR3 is TGTGCCAGTAGCCCATCAACGGCAGACTCTGGAAACACCATATATTTT. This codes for CASSPSTADSGNTIYF. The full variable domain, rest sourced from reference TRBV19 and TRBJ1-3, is DGGITQSPKYLFRKEGQNVTLSCEQNLNHDAMYWYRQDPGQGLRLIYYSQIVNDFQKGDIAEGYSVSREKKESFPLTVTSAQKNPTAFYLCASSPSTADSGNTIYFGEGSWLTVV.

The CDR3 DNA reads as TGTGCCAGCAGCCAGCAGGGGCATTCATACACTGAAGCTTTCTTT. Its protein is CASSQQGHSYTEAFF. This sequence joins TRBV4-2 and TRBJ1-1; possibly TRBD1 for D (6 bases). Trimming stripped 3 bases from V and 3 bases from J, with 14 bases between. The CDR3 runs 15 residues. The germline V gene encodes CDR1 LGHNA and CDR2 YNFKEQ.

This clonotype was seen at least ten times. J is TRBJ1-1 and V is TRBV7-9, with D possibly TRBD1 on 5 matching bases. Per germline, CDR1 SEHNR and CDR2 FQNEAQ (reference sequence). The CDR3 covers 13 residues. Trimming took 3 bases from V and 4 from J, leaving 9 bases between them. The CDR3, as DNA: TGTGCCAGCAGCTTGGCGGGGCCCACTGAAGCTTTCTTT. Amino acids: CASSLAGPTEAFF. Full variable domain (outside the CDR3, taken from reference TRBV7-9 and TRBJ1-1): DTGVSQNPRHKITKRGQNVTFRCDPISEHNRLYWYRQTLGQGPEFLTYFQNEAQLEKSRLLSDRFSAERPKGSFSTLEIQRTEQGDSAMYLCASSLAGPTEAFFGQGTRLTVV.

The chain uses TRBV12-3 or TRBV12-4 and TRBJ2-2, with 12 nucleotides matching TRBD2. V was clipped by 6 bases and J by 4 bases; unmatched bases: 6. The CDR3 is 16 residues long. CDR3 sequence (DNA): TGTGCCAGCAGCGGACTAGCGGGGTCGCCCACCGGGGAGCTGTTTTTT. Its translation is CASSGLAGSPTGELFF.

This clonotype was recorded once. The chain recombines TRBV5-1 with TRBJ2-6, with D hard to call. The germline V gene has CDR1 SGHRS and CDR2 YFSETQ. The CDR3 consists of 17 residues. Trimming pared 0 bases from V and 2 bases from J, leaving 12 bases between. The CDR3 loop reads CASSLDHPRAGANVLTF. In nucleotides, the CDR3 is TGCGCCAGCAGCTTGGACCACCCCCGTGCTGGGGCCAACGTCCTGACTTTC.

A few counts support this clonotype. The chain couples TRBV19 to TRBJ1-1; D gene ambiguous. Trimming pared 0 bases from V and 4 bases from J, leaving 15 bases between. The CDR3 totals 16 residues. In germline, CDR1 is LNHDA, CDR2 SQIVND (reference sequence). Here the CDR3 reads CASSIDIYSGFTEAFF. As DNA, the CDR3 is TGTGCCAGTAGTATAGATATTTATTCGGGGTTCACTGAAGCTTTCTTT.

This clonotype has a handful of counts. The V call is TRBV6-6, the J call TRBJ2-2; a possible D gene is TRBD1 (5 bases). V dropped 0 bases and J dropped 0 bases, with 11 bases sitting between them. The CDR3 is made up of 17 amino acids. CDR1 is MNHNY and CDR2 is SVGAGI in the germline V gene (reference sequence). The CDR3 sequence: CASSYSWGYANTGELFF. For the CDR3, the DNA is TGTGCCAGCAGTTACTCGTGGGGCTATGCGAACACCGGGGAGCTGTTTTTT.

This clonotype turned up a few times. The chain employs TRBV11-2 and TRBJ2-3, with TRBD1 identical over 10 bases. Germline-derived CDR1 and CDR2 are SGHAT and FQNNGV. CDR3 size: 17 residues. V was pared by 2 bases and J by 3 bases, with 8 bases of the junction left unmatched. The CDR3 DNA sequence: TGTGCCAGCAGCTTATTGCCCGGGACAGGGGTGACAGATACGCAGTATTTT. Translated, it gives CASSLLPGTGVTDTQYF.

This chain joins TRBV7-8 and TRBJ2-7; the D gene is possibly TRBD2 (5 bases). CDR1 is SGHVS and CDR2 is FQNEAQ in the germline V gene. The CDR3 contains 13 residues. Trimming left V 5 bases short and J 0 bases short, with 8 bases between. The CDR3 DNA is TGTGCCAGCAGCGGCGGGCTCTCCTACGAGCAGTACTTC. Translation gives CASSGGLSYEQYF. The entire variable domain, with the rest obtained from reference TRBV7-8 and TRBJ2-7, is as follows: GAGVSQSPRYKVAKRGQDVALRCDPISGHVSLFWYQQALGQGPEFLTYFQNEAQLDKSGLPSDRFFAERPEGSVSTLKIQRTQQEDSAVYLCASSGGLSYEQYFGPGTRLTVT.

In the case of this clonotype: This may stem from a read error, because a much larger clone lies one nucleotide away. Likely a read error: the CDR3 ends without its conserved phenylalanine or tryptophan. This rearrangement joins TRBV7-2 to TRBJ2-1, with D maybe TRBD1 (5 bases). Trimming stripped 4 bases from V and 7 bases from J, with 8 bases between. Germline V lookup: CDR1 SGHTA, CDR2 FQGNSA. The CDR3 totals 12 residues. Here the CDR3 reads CASSSRVNEQFS. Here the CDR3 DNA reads TGTGCCAGCAGCTCCAGGGTGAATGAGCAGTTCTCC.

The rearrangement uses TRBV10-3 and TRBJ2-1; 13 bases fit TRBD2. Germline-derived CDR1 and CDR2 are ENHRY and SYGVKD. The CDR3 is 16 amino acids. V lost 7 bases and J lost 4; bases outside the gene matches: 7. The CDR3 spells CAIKRTSGGAYNEQFF. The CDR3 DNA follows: TGTGCCATCAAGCGGACTAGCGGGGGAGCGTACAATGAGCAGTTCTTC.

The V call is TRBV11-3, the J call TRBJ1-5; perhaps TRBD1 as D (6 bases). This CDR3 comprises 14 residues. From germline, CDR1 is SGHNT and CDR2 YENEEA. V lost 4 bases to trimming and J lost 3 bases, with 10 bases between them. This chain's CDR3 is CASSYGQINQPQHF. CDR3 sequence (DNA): TGTGCCAGCAGCTATGGACAGATCAATCAGCCCCAGCATTTT. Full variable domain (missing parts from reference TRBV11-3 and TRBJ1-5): EAGVVQSPRYKIIEKKQPVAFWCNPISGHNTLYWYLQNLGQGPELLIRYENEEAVDDSQLPKDRFSAERLKGVDSTLKIQPAELGDSAVYLCASSYGQINQPQHFGDGTRLSIL.